The T cell receptor (beta chain) under discussion was sequenced for a study of T cells in localized non-small cell lung cancer. Concerning this clone: The antigen is undetermined.

Whole-study findings and limits: Longer overall survival was linked to higher blood T cell density. Researchers found a median around 59 of the top 100 tumor clones in adjacent lung. Sequencing involved a lone tumor region, leaving heterogeneity possible.

Germline assignment: CDR1 MDHEN and CDR2 SYDVKM. This CDR3 is 13 amino acids long. Trimming stripped 10 bases from V and 4 bases from J, with 16 bases between. Sequencing was performed with immunoSEQ multiplex PCR; in TCRdb, only in-frame clones are kept and a portion is missing. Of tens of thousands of clones listed, over 75% were seen once; the top ten hold 8% to 10%. The sequences come from peripheral blood, collected before any cancer treatment. The chain joins TRBV28 to TRBJ1-2; D perhaps matches TRBD1 (6 bases). This receptor was taken from an older female donor with stage I lung adenocarcinoma. The CDR3, as DNA: TGTGCCACGGGGTGGGGGGCCGGCTATGGCTACACCTTC. Translated, it gives CATGWGAGYGYTF.